Below, 18 T cell receptor beta chains from the same sample are listed, as sequenced in a study of memory CD4+ T cells and cytomegalovirus serostatus. The sort gate was single viable CD3+CD4+CD8-CD45RO+ cells for memory CD4+ T cells. This table comes from immunoSEQ multiplex PCR, and its TCRdb copy is limited to in-frame clones, with some not included. The table includes 84,000 or so clones, about 85% detected once. The sequenced sample was memory CD4+ T cells from blood. The receptors shown here come from an adult in good health and CMV-seronegative.

Only a few counts were recorded for this clone. The chain employs TRBV7-2 and TRBJ1-2; possibly TRBD1 for D (5 bases). Germline CDR1 and CDR2: SGHTA and FQGNSA. V lost 1 base to trimming and J lost 6 bases, with 18 bases between them. The CDR3 has 16 residues. In nucleotides, the CDR3 is TGTGCCAGCAGCTTAGATCGGCAGGGAGGAAGTGATGGCTACACCTTC. Translating gives CASSLDRQGGSDGYTF.

This clone appeared a few times. The same CDR3 arises from other DNA sequences in this sample as well. The J gene is TRBJ2-4, the V gene TRBV19; TRBD1 is a possible D gene (6 bases). V was cut by 4 bases and J by 1 base, with 8 bases left in between. Germline CDR1 is LNHDA and CDR2 is SQIVND (reference sequence). The CDR3 is 14 residues long. In nucleotides, the CDR3 is TGTGCCAGTAGTAACCAGGGGGCCAAAAACATTCAGTACTTC. Protein sequence: CASSNQGAKNIQYF.

The CDR3 sequence is CASSEGLTGQISYNSPLHF. The CDR3 DNA follows: TGTGCCAGCAGTGAAGGGCTGACGGGACAGATCTCCTATAATTCACCCCTCCACTTT. This rearrangement joins TRBV6-1 to TRBJ1-6; 7 nucleotides agree with TRBD1. The CDR3 is 19 residues long. The V segment lost 1 base and the J segment 0 bases; nucleotides outside the gene matches: 9. Germline CDR1 and CDR2: MNHNS and SASEGT.

The chain links TRBV6-5 to TRBJ1-1, with 8 bases aligning to TRBD1. This CDR3 comprises 15 residues. J was trimmed by 1 base and V by 2 bases; bases with no gene match: 3. CDR1 MNHEY and CDR2 SVGAGI come from the germline V gene. The CDR3 DNA is TGTGCCAGCAGTTACAAGGGGACAGGGAACACTGAAGCTTTCTTT. This encodes CASSYKGTGNTEAFF.

The J gene is TRBJ2-4, the V gene TRBV6-6; no clear D gene. The V end lost 0 bases, the J end lost 9 bases, and 15 bases lay between the germline ends. CDR3 length: 15 residues. Germline V gene sequence: CDR1 MNHNY, CDR2 SVGAGI (reference sequence). CDR3 DNA: TGTGCCAGCAGTTACTCGGATTGGGAAAATATCATTCAGTACTTC. Its translation is CASSYSDWENIIQYF.

The rearrangement links TRBV10-1 to TRBJ1-2; D is ambiguous. The length of the CDR3 is 13 residues. Germline V gene lookup returns CDR1 WNHNN and CDR2 SYGVQD (reference sequence). The V end was cut by 0 bases, the J end by 0 bases, with 2 bases between. CDR3 protein: CASSESPNYGYTF. The CDR3 region has the DNA TGCGCCAGCAGTGAGTCGCCTAACTATGGCTACACCTTC.

This chain links TRBV29-1 with TRBJ2-5, with D unclear. The germline V and J ends were trimmed by 4 bases and 2 bases, with 5 bases remaining between them. Germline CDR1 reads SQVTM; CDR2 reads ANQGSEA. The CDR3 sequence is 11 residues long. CDR3 nucleotide sequence: TGCAGCGTTGCAGATCAAGAGACCCAGTACTTC. Encoded protein: CSVADQETQYF.

This clone was seen only a few times. The rearrangement uses TRBV19 and TRBJ1-4; 7 nucleotides agree with TRBD1. There are 16 residues in the CDR3. Germline lookup yields CDR1 LNHDA and CDR2 SQIVND (reference sequence). The trim removed 1 base at V and 8 bases at J, leaving 10 bases unmatched. The CDR3: CASSIATGVGSEKLFF. Written as DNA, the CDR3 is TGTGCCAGTAGTATAGCCACAGGGGTCGGGAGCGAAAAACTGTTTTTT.

This rearrangement joins TRBV15 to TRBJ1-2; D remains ambiguous. CDR1 and CDR2 (germline): LNHNV, YYDKDF (reference sequence). This CDR3 region has 14 residues. The V end lost 0 bases, the J end lost 8 bases, and 13 bases lay between the germline ends. The chain's CDR3 is CATSRETDGRGYTF. For the CDR3, the DNA is TGTGCCACCAGCAGAGAAACAGACGGCCGAGGCTACACCTTC.

The CDR3 here is CASSPRPTSVDSGANVLTF. CDR3 DNA: TGTGCCAGCTCACCACGGCCCACTTCAGTCGATTCTGGGGCCAACGTCCTGACTTTC. The chain has TRBV18 and TRBJ2-6, with D unclear. Germline V gene sequence: CDR1 KGHSH, CDR2 LQKENI. The CDR3 loop spans 19 amino acids. Trimming took 1 base from V and 1 from J, leaving 17 bases between them.

The genes are TRBV6-5 and TRBJ2-7; unclear D gene. The CDR3 extends over 13 amino acids. The germline CDR1 and CDR2 sequences are MNHEY and SVGAGI. Trimming removed 2 bases from V and 0 bases from J, with 5 bases in between. CDR3 bases: TGTGCCAGCAGTTACAGGAGCTCCTACGAGCAGTACTTC. Translated: CASSYRSSYEQYF.

J is TRBJ2-7 and V is TRBV7-2; 13 nucleotides align to TRBD2. The germline gives CDR1 SGHTA, CDR2 FQGNSA. Unmatched junction bases numbered 7, after V lost 5 bases and J lost 6 bases. This CDR3 region has 15 residues. The CDR3 DNA sequence: TGTGCCAGCAGCCCTGGACTAGCGGGGGAGGCCGAGCAGTACTTC. Translated, it gives CASSPGLAGEAEQYF.

V gene TRBV28 combines with J gene TRBJ2-3; 9 nucleotides line up with TRBD1. Germline trimming cut 6 bases from V and 6 bases from J; bases unmatched to any gene: 4. CDR1 MDHEN and CDR2 SYDVKM come from the germline V gene. The CDR3 consists of 13 residues. For the CDR3, the DNA is TGTGCCAGCAGGGGACAGGGCGTTGATACGCAGTATTTT. Its protein is CASRGQGVDTQYF. The full variable domain, its missing parts supplied by reference TRBV28 and TRBJ2-3, is DVKVTQSSRYLVKRTGEKVFLECVQDMDHENMFWYRQDPGLGLRLIYFSYDVKMKEKGDIPEGYSVSREKKERFSLILESASTNQTSMYLCASRGQGVDTQYFGPGTRLTVL.

This chain links TRBV7-9 with TRBJ2-7, with a possible D match to TRBD1 (5 bases). The V gene's germline CDR1 is SEHNR and CDR2 FQNEAQ (reference sequence). V lost 6 bases to trimming and J lost 9 bases, with 15 bases between them. CDR3 size: 12 residues. CDR3 residues: CASSSAQGRQYF. Here the CDR3 DNA reads TGTGCCAGCAGTTCGGCCCAGGGAAGGCAGTACTTC.

The V gene is TRBV7-2, the J gene TRBJ1-1, with 8 bases matching TRBD1. V was pared by 5 bases and J by 12 bases, with 8 bases of the junction left unmatched. From germline, CDR1 is SGHTA and CDR2 FQGNSA. The CDR3 sequence is 12 residues long. For the CDR3, the DNA is TGTGCCAGCAGCCAGGGACAGGTGAGGACTTTCTTT. This translates into CASSQGQVRTFF.

The rearrangement links TRBV7-9 to TRBJ1-2; 7 nucleotides match TRBD1. Trimming took 1 base from V and 6 from J; bases not matched to a gene: 5. CDR1 and CDR2 from the germline V gene are SEHNR and FQNEAQ (reference sequence). The CDR3 has 14 residues. CDR3 in amino acids: CASSLVQGVHGYTF. The CDR3 bases are TGTGCCAGCAGCTTAGTCCAGGGGGTCCATGGCTACACCTTC. The entire variable domain, with the rest obtained from reference TRBV7-9 and TRBJ1-2, is as follows: DTGVSQNPRHKITKRGQNVTFRCDPISEHNRLYWYRQTLGQGPEFLTYFQNEAQLEKSRLLSDRFSAERPKGSFSTLEIQRTEQGDSAMYLCASSLVQGVHGYTFGSGTRLTVV.

J is TRBJ1-4 and V is TRBV19; 7 bases line up with TRBD1. CDR3 length equals 16 residues. Germline values: CDR1 LNHDA, CDR2 SQIVND (reference sequence). The trim removed 4 bases at V and 0 bases at J, leaving 5 bases unmatched. The CDR3 here is CASSTGDSSTNEKLFF. The CDR3 region has the DNA TGTGCCAGTAGTACCGGGGACAGCTCAACTAATGAAAAACTGTTTTTT.

The rearrangement joins TRBV29-1 to TRBJ2-7, with 8 bases lining up with TRBD1. This CDR3 has 14 residues. J lost 5 bases, V lost 4 bases, and 10 bases had no gene match. Germline V gene sequence: CDR1 SQVTM, CDR2 ANQGSEA. CDR3 nucleotide sequence: TGCAGCGTTGTAATTTCCGCAGGGGGCGACGAGCAGTACTTC. It codes for CSVVISAGGDEQYF.